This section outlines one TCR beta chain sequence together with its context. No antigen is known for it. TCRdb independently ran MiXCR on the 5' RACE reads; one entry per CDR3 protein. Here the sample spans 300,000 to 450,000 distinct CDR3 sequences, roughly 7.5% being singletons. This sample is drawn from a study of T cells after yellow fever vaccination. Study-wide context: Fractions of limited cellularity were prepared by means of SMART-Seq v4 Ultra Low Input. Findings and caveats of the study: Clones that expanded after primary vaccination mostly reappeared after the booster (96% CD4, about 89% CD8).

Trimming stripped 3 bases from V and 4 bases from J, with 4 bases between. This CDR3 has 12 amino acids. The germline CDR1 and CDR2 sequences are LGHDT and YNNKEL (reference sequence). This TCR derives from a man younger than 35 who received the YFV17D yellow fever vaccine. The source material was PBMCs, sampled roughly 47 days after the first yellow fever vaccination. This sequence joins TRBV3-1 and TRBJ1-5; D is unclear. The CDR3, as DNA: TGTGCCAGCAGCCACGGGAATCAGCCCCAGCATTTT. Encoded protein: CASSHGNQPQHF.